Listed below are T cell receptor beta chains from one sample, sequenced in a study of identical twins. TCRdb reanalysed the 5' RACE reads using MiXCR and keeps one entry per CDR3 protein. The sample holds around 450,000 distinct CDR3 sequences, 14% seen once. These data were also reused for a study on yellow fever vaccine responses in identical twins.

Source material: CD4+ T cells sorted from blood. These receptors were obtained from a woman under 30 in good health. CDR3s include the opening cysteine and the closing phenylalanine or tryptophan. The D gene is left open where the match is weak. Where a row states a size, it is once, few, many or the class of an expanded clone; other rows omit it.

TRBJ2-7 TRBD2 - 13 TRBV29-1 CSARLAGGVEQYF TGCAGCGCCAGACTAGCGGGGGGTGTCGAGCAGTACTTC
TRBJ2-2 - few 12 TRBV7-9 CASGRRDGELFF TGTGCCAGCGGGAGGCGGGACGGGGAGCTGTTTTTT
TRBJ2-1 TRBD2 once 15 TRBV20-1 CSAGLAGGPRNEQFF TGCAGTGCTGGACTAGCGGGAGGGCCTCGTAATGAGCAGTTCTTC
TRBJ2-3 - - 15 TRBV20-1 CSATRGGPFTDTQYF TGCAGTGCTACCAGGGGCGGCCCATTCACAGATACGCAGTATTTT
TRBJ1-6 - - 16 TRBV25-1 CASSDAGPFYNSPLHF TGTGCCAGCAGTGACGCAGGTCCCTTCTATAATTCACCCCTCCACTTT
TRBJ2-2 TRBD2 - 17 TRBV6-1 CASSRTSGRPNTGELFF TGTGCCAGCAGTCGGACTAGCGGGCGGCCGAACACCGGGGAGCTGTTTTTT
TRBJ2-5 TRBD2 few 16 TRBV20-1 CSASIAGGKYQETQYF TGCAGTGCTAGTATAGCGGGGGGGAAGTACCAAGAGACCCAGTACTTC
TRBJ2-5 - few 14 TRBV5-8 CASSLWKGDETQYF TGTGCCAGCAGCTTGTGGAAGGGGGACGAGACCCAGTACTTC
TRBJ1-5 - - 17 TRBV6-1 CASRRRVGGLSNQPQHF TGTGCCAGCAGACGGCGAGTCGGGGGGCTTAGCAATCAGCCCCAGCATTTT
TRBJ1-2 - few 14 TRBV6-1 CASTQRVDSGGYTF TGTGCCAGCACCCAGAGGGTTGATTCAGGTGGCTACACCTTC
TRBJ1-6 - - 13 TRBV3-1 CASSQVKGSPLHF TGTGCCAGCAGCCAAGTCAAGGGTTCACCCCTCCACTTT
TRBJ2-2 TRBD2 - 16 TRBV19 CASSILAGGSTGELFF TGTGCCAGTAGTATTCTAGCGGGAGGCAGCACCGGGGAGCTGTTTTTT
TRBJ2-7 TRBD1 many 12 TRBV29-1 CSVRQGTYEQYF TGCAGCGTTCGACAGGGGACTTACGAGCAGTACTTC
TRBJ2-3 - - 12 TRBV7-2 CASSQAGVTQYF TGTGCCAGCAGCCAAGCAGGGGTTACGCAGTATTTT
TRBJ2-7 TRBD1 - 14 TRBV20-1 CSAGKQGAYYEQYF TGCAGTGCTGGTAAACAGGGGGCCTACTACGAGCAGTACTTC
TRBJ2-3 TRBD1 once 12 TRBV6-5 CASSSTGGTQYF TGTGCCAGCAGTTCAACAGGGGGCACGCAGTATTTT
TRBJ1-1 - few 15 TRBV20-1 CSAKYTKGVNTEAFF TGCAGTGCTAAATACACAAAAGGGGTGAACACTGAAGCTTTCTTT
TRBJ2-7 - few 17 TRBV21-1 CASSKLVWAVLTYEQYF TGTGCCAGCAGCAAACTTGTCTGGGCAGTATTAACCTACGAGCAGTACTTC
TRBJ2-1 TRBD1 - 15 TRBV5-1 CASTPGGSGYNEQFF TGCGCCAGCACCCCAGGGGGCTCCGGGTACAATGAGCAGTTCTTC
TRBJ2-7 - few 14 TRBV11-2 CASSLRPDTYEQYF TGTGCCAGCAGCCTACGACCTGATACTTACGAGCAGTACTTC
TRBJ1-4 - few 11 TRBV10-3 CASRQNEKLFF TGTGCCTCAAGACAGAATGAAAAACTGTTTTTT
TRBJ1-5 - few 14 TRBV6-5 CASSYSRDGQPQHF TGTGCCAGCAGTTACTCAAGGGACGGTCAGCCCCAGCATTTT